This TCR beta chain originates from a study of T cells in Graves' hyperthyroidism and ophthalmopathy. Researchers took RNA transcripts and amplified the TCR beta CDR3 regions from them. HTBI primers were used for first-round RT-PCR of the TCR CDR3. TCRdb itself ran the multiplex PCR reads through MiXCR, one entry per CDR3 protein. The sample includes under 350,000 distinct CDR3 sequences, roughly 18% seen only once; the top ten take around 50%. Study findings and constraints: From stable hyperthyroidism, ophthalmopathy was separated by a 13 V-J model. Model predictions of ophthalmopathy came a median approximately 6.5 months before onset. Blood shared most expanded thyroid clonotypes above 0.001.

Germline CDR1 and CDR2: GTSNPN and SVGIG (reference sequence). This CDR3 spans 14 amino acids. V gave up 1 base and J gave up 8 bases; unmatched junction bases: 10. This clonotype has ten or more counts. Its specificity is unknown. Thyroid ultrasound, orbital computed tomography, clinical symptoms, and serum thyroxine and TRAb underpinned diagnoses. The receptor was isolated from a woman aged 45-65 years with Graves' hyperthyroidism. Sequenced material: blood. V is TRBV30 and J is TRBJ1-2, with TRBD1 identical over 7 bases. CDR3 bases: TGTGCCTGGAGTGACAGGGGAAATAGGCTCGGCTACACCTTC. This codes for CAWSDRGNRLGYTF.